Below are 4 T cell receptor beta chains sequenced from a single sample in a study of identical twins. TCRdb called the 5' RACE reads again in MiXCR, with one record for every CDR3 protein. This table has some 1,600,000 distinct CDR3 sequences, less than 35% appearing once. The source material was cord blood. These receptors came from a newborn girl in good health.

This clonotype has more than one count but fewer than ten. The V gene is TRBV10-3, the J gene TRBJ2-7, with 9 bases that match TRBD1. J was trimmed by 7 bases and V by 8 bases; bases with no gene match: 15. This CDR3 has 15 residues. Germline CDR1 reads ENHRY; CDR2 reads SYGVKD. The CDR3, as DNA: TGTGCCATCCGCGACCGGGACAGGGAGATGAATGAGCAGTACTTC. This gives the protein CAIRDRDREMNEQYF.

This clonotype was detected many times. The chain is built from TRBV11-2 and TRBJ2-1, with TRBD2 identical over 10 bases. The CDR3 consists of 16 residues. With V trimmed by 5 bases and J by 2 bases, 6 bases remained unmatched. Looked up from germline, CDR1 is SGHAT and CDR2 is FQNNGV. CDR3: CASSPLAGGPYNEQFF. The CDR3 DNA follows: TGTGCCAGCAGCCCTTTAGCGGGGGGCCCCTACAATGAGCAGTTCTTC.

This clonotype was picked up a small number of times. V gene TRBV12-3 or TRBV12-4 combines with J gene TRBJ2-5; D is perhaps TRBD1 (6 bases). Trimming cost V 6 bases and J 11 bases, with 28 bases left between them. This CDR3 spans 16 amino acids. The CDR3 DNA sequence: TGTGCCAGCAGCCGAAACCAACCGACAGGACGGTTTGGGCAGTACTTC. This sequence encodes CASSRNQPTGRFGQYF.

The V call is TRBV27, the J call TRBJ1-3, with D perhaps matching TRBD1 (6 bases). The CDR3 loop spans 15 amino acids. The germline V gene encodes CDR1 MNHEY and CDR2 SMNVEV (reference sequence). Trimming removed 4 bases at V and 2 bases at J, with 12 bases between. The CDR3: CASSSDSGTGNTIYF. In nucleotides, the CDR3 is TGTGCCAGCAGTTCGGACAGCGGTACTGGAAACACCATATATTTT.